This TCR beta chain was captured by sequencing in a study of radiotherapy plus CTLA-4 blockade in lung cancer. Across the study: Among patients, about 20% showed objective responses, and 25% to 35% had disease control.

Using immunoSEQ multiplex PCR, the repertoire was profiled, and TCRdb retains in-frame clones only, with some absent. The sample has 95,000 to 150,000 clones; approximately 90% are singletons. Of note for this clone: Its cognate antigen is unknown.

General observations from the study: Peripheral blood showed expansion of tumor-derived TCR clones after radiotherapy and ipilimumab.

The TCR comes from a human donor with non-small cell lung cancer that progressed on radiotherapy plus ipilimumab. The sequencing used peripheral blood, collected from a patient treated with radiotherapy plus ipilimumab.

CDR3 in amino acids: CAWSVRTGELFF. CDR3 coding DNA: TGTGCCTGGAGTGTGAGGACCGGGGAGCTGTTTTTT. The chain is built from TRBV30 and TRBJ2-2; D gene uncertain. V lost 0 bases and J lost 5, with 4 bases in between. Germline V gene lookup returns CDR1 GTSNPN and CDR2 SVGIG (reference sequence). CDR3 length equals 12 residues.